This entry features one TCR beta chain sequence. This clone occurred once. Its antigen specificity is not known. Qualities for individual bases were not recorded, and no much larger clone is one base off. For this chain, trimming is 1 base at the V end and 0 bases at the J end, and the number of junction bases without a gene match is 6. CDR1 is given as SGHDN and CDR2 as FVKESK, both from the germline V gene. The CDR3, cysteine through phenylalanine, is 17 amino acids long. The CDR3 DNA has 51 bases and is translated from base 1. This sample is part of a study of blood T cell repertoires in COVID-19 (dated by TCRdb to the early 2020s). Regarding the research as a whole: Samples covering the acute and convalescent phases of COVID-19 were provided by collaborators in the United States, Italy and Spain. Subjects who had been exposed to COVID-19, were actively infected with it, or had recovered from it provided the deeply sampled blood TCRbeta repertoires that made up the dataset. Where available, HLA class I and class II types were taken from metadata supplied by the sample provider and were not determined by assay-based typing. The repertoires were made available in a free public database intended to serve as a resource for research on the immune response to SARS-CoV-2. The prospective study material was composed of cDNA or gDNA derived from T cells, B-cell-depleted T cells, or PBMCs. A de-identified subject ID, COVID-19 status, age in years and sex were almost always included in the sample metadata. The samples were drawn from two sources: the first 160 participants of the ongoing ImmuneRACE study, and 950 to 1,500 subjects contributed by 6 global collaborators. General study outcomes and caveats: How much clinical and demographic metadata was included differed by source and by participant, and the metadata was provided uncurated.

Enrolling through a virtual design, the prospective study's participants ranged in age from roughly 18 to 100 years and lived across roughly 24 United States geographic areas. Cohort assignment in the prospective study relied on participant-reported clinical history from a screening survey and a study questionnaire. A participant counted as exposed if, within 2 weeks of entering the study, that participant had been in contact with someone who had a PCR-confirmed or clinician-diagnosed COVID-19 case. In the prospective study, mobile phlebotomists collected whole blood, serum and a nasopharyngeal or oropharyngeal swab from each participant. Participants in the prospective study had the option to provide additional blood draws and questionnaires over a 2-month period. Blood samples from the prospective study were shipped frozen or at room temperature prior to DNA extraction. TCRbeta CDR3 regions were amplified from genomic DNA using the immunoSEQ Assay, a bias-controlled multiplex PCR. The authors' analysis ran thus. The number of nucleated cells in each sample was estimated by amplification of reference gene primers within the assay. To quantify the absolute abundance of each unique TCRbeta CDR3 rearrangement, sequence reads were collapsed and filtered. For each sample, productive Simpson clonality was calculated as the square root of Simpson's diversity index across productive rearrangements. TCRdb obtained this table from immuneACCESS and retained in-frame rearrangements with V and J assigned. These tables miss some clones; where compared with another copy, unresolved V genes account for less than half of the shortfall, and the remainder is unexplained. V and J calls plus clone size are reproduced from that table; the DNA served to infer D and trimming. This sample holds around 250,000 clones; about 88% were observed only once. Jointly, the top ten make up less than 8.5% of the sample.

This sequence originates from a woman aged 45-65 years who had been exposed to COVID-19. The chain employs TRBV14 and TRBJ2-1; 7 nucleotides in the junction match TRBD2. Sample: PBMCs or T cells enriched from blood (not recorded which). The DNA reads as follows: TGTGCCAGCAGCCAAGTTAGCGGGCTCCGCTCCTACAATGAGCAGTTCTTC. Its protein product is CASSQVSGLRSYNEQFF. The entire variable domain, with the stretches around the CDR3 drawn from the reference TRBV14 and TRBJ2-1 proteins, is EAGVTQFPSHSVIEKGQTVTLRCDPISGHDNLYWYRRVMGKEIKFLLHFVKESKQDESGMPNNRFLAERTGGTYSTLKVQPAELEDSGVYFCASSQVSGLRSYNEQFFGPGTRLTVL.